The source of this T cell receptor (beta chain) is a study of beta chain features in type 1 diabetes. Study outcomes and limitations: Moderately but significantly shorter TCRB CDR3s were found in Type 1 diabetes patients in all four CD4+ subsets.

The study reverse transcribed the entire isolated RNA, so it sequenced expressed TCRB transcripts. The method was immunoSEQ multiplex PCR; TCRdb's version includes in-frame clones alone and lacks a portion of them. The sample records some 120,000 clones, 15% to 20% being singletons. In regard to this clone: Its specificity is unknown.

In total, each donor contributed a single heparinised blood draw that averaged about 120 mL. Sorted CD4+ subsets: naive, central memory, regulatory, stem cell-like memory (CD45RO/CCR7/CD25/CD127/CD95/CD27 panel). Germline-derived CDR1 and CDR2 are SNHLY and FYNNEI. The CDR3 extends over 14 amino acids. V was clipped by 8 bases and J by 4 bases; unmatched bases: 9. The sequence was obtained from a young man with type 1 diabetes. Source material: central memory CD4+ T cells from blood. The J gene is TRBJ1-2, the V gene TRBV2, with 8 bases fitting TRBD1. This CDR3 is CASGPTGGRYGYTF. The CDR3 nucleotides are TGTGCCAGCGGCCCCACAGGGGGACGCTATGGCTACACCTTC.